This T cell receptor beta chain was profiled in a study of cytomegalovirus exposure and HLA in healthy donors (dated by TCRdb to about 2017). At the level of the whole study: An earlier analysis of some 620 of the donors reported 276 Gb of sequence data and 117 million unique TCR beta sequences obtained from roughly 180 million T cells. Rather than drawing on any new phenotypic data, the later analysis identified candidate immune exposures from TCR beta sequences and the way those sequences occurred across donors. A later genetic analysis took genome-wide SNP genotypes for 398 of the 666 donors and used that subset as a discovery cohort. The number of donors typed differed by locus, with roughly 620-630 for A, B, C, DRB1 and DQB1, around 520 for DQA1, about 610 for DPA1, and around 450 for DPB1. HLA typing covered class I and class II loci at four-digit resolution. Among around 400 genotyped donors of the cohort, an average of around 250,000 unique TCR beta nucleotide sequences was sequenced per donor, of which about 19% were non-productive. In a later analysis, previously published TCR beta repertoires from 550 to 750 donors were re-analyzed and high-resolution HLA genotyping was added so that TCR occurrence patterns could be studied. Four to six DR-DQ haplotypes were handled as single units for association and clustering, since linkage in the cohort was strong. High-throughput TCR immunosequencing, statistical association of individual TCRs with disease status, and machine learning were combined to predict cytomegalovirus infection status. An early release covering over 500 HLA-typed donors comprised roughly 300 gigabases of sequencing data and some 79 million unique TCR sequences. An earlier analysis of some 500 of the donors used high-throughput TCR beta sequencing to judge whether each TCR beta V gene segment behaved as functional or pseudogenic. The study was designed to test whether signatures of past pathogen exposure could be identified by cataloging public T cell receptors. Besides the first cohort of more than 650 subjects, a separate validation cohort made up of around 120 different subjects was used. Using immunosequencing, the study profiled T cell repertoires from 666 subjects and related those repertoires to cytomegalovirus serostatus. Of the roughly 400 genotyped donors, 65% to 90% were placed in the genetic ancestry cluster associated with self-reported Caucasian donors. Alongside the repertoire data, information on donor age, sex, ethnicity and CMV serostatus was compiled. Every discovery cohort repertoire had been produced on one sequencing platform.

What the study reported, not specific to this receptor: In the study, approximately 150 TCR beta chains were listed as associated with cytomegalovirus. An association between a missense DCLRE1C variant and V-gene and J-gene trimming of TCR beta chains was found in a later genetic analysis and replicated in an independent cohort. In a later analysis, TCR association rates were found to vary across HLA loci, with the most associated TCRs seen for DRB1 alleles and the fewest for HLA-C alleles. Correlated functional status among segregating V segments might reflect linkage disequilibrium, but an unknown experimental factor could not be ruled out. In vitro tests confirmed that a few of the cytomegalovirus-associated TCR beta chains recognize cytomegalovirus antigens. Strong co-occurrence of HLA alleles, especially DR and DQ, made assigning TCR associations to individual alleles difficult. The presence/absence analyses assumed that sequencing depth was roughly uniform across donors, and that assumption may not be true. About 17 rarely observed V segments, including chromosome 9 orphons, were excluded from the earlier analysis of a few hundred of the donors because counts were too low. A later genetic analysis reported fewer N-insertions in productive TCRs among donors in an Asian-associated ancestry cluster than the roughly 620-donor mean. A later analysis found that HLA-associated TCR beta chains were more clonally expanded and had lower generation probabilities than equally common non-associated chains. In an earlier analysis of more than 450 of the donors, most TCR beta V segments were observed in productive rearrangements about 90% or about 30% of the time, broadly matching IMGT annotations. Most TCR sequences were seen in very few donors, while some public TCRs were found in many individuals. A further reported finding was that TCR beta sequences accurately predicted the HLA-A and HLA-B alleles for most subjects in the first cohort. The only immune exposure information available for the cohort was CMV serostatus. The classifier was reported to diagnose cytomegalovirus status with high specificity and sensitivity in both the original cohort and the validation cohort. Because HLA typing was missing for some donors at each locus, association tests included only the typed subset. Some IMGT-functional V segments, including TRBV6-2 and TRBV6-3, could not be distinguished by the 87-base-pair reads and were therefore excluded. The cohort was sequenced for TCR beta chains only, and without alpha or paired-chain data the features that could be detected were limited. A cluster of highly shared sequence variants was judged likely to be a technical artifact of the sequencing pipeline. A later analysis reported that several top co-occurrence clusters appeared linked to parvovirus B19, influenza, CMV and Epstein-Barr virus. A later analysis associated 16,951 TCR beta sequences with specific HLA alleles at a false discovery rate of 0.05. It was suggested by the authors that the approach could potentially be generalized to other disease states and immunological phenotypes. In a later analysis, most CMV-associated TCR beta chains were found to appear HLA-restricted, with HLA associations seemingly driven largely by CMV exposure.

Library generation was performed with the immunoSEQ multiplex PCR assay. For the multiplex PCR, a mixture combining 60 forward primers for TCR Vbeta segments and 13 reverse primers for TCR Jbeta segments was used. A multiplex PCR assay on genomic DNA amplified the CDR3 region of rearranged TCR beta genes. The amplified TCR beta libraries were sequenced on the Illumina HiSeq System as 87-base-pair reads. The original methods were these. A later analysis tallied some 79 million unique TCR beta chains across the 650 to 750 repertoires, and around 12 million of those chains were shared by two or more donors. Raw reads were error-corrected and collapsed into unique sequences with a nearest-neighbor algorithm that merged closely related sequences to remove PCR and sequencing errors. To assign V, D and J gene segments, CDR3 sequences were aligned to IMGT reference sequences. For a sequence to be retained, a match of at least six nucleotides was required to both a V gene segment and a J gene segment. A rearrangement was called productive if the CDR3 had no stop codons and remained in frame with V and J, and every other rearrangement was called non-productive. Following IMGT convention, CDR3 was defined as the stretch from the second conserved V-encoded cysteine up to the conserved J-encoded phenylalanine. Sequences without an unambiguous match to a single V gene segment were excluded from the earlier analysis of about 600 of the donors. In an earlier analysis of a few hundred of the donors, V segments were called functional above 56.7% productive rearrangements and were called segregating when the between-donor standard deviation exceeded 5%. A statistical classification framework was developed to diagnose cytomegalovirus status using the catalog of TCR beta chain sequences. In a later analysis, TCR nucleotide sequences were compared against IMGT/GENE-DB human TR gene sequences so that V and J genes could be assigned. Using the TCRdist pipeline, a later analysis assigned CDR3 sequences along with most-parsimonious VDJ recombination scenarios. In a later analysis, each TCR beta chain was defined by its CDR3 amino acid sequence together with its V-gene family, and reads lacking a unique V-gene family were excluded. As a way to deal with suspected cross-contamination and a sequencing artifact, a later analysis dropped hundreds of nucleotide sequences that were highly shared and had low generation probability. In a later analysis, a clonal expansion index for each public chain was calculated from normalized within-repertoire ranks of inferred template counts. Generation probabilities in a later analysis came from a VDJ recombination model fitted to out-of-frame rearrangements, and those results were checked against IGoR. In a later analysis, hypergeometric tests were used to score TCR-TCR, TCR-HLA and TCR-CMV co-occurrence, with a repertoire-size bias correction applied to TCR pairs. To estimate false discovery rates, a later analysis permuted the HLA or CMV assignments 20 times. A later analysis grouped co-occurring TCRs with DBSCAN, adding TCRdist sequence similarity when clustering within HLA-allele-positive subsets. Repertoires with fewer than 30,000 or more than 120,000 public chains were left out of co-occurrence clustering, as were five repertoires with anomalous nucleotide sharing. In its TCRdb copy, this immuneACCESS table keeps in-frame sequences only and misses some clones. Where compared with another copy, unresolved V genes explain less than half of these, and the others have no known cause. The V and J calls and clone size come from that table; D and trimming were worked out from the DNA. The sample table holds 80,000 or so clones, of which about 76% were seen once. The ten biggest clones cover about an eighth of the sample.

The cohort was made up of 650 to 700 healthy bone marrow donors. All cohort members were sampled while nominally healthy, although unrecorded immune exposures were likely present. The donor was CMV seropositive and belonged to the group of 250 to 300 seropositive cohort members. A peripheral blood sample was provided by each donor, and peripheral blood mononuclear cells were used for TCR beta sequencing. Genomic DNA was extracted from the blood cell samples with the Qiagen DNeasy Blood Extraction Kit. Points on this clone: It lacks a known antigen. One end of the junction is discordant with germline, which a read error may explain.

The CDR3 starts with the cysteine, ends with the phenylalanine, and has 15 residues. Only the CDR3 region is kept as DNA, spanning 45 bases read in frame from base 1. The germline V gene (reference sequence) supplies CDR1 SEHNR and CDR2 FQNEAQ. The rearrangement joined TRBV7-9 to TRBJ2-7; 8 bases in the middle match TRBD1. Source material: PBMCs. This clonotype originated in a male donor in good health and CMV-seropositive. The CDR3 protein is CSSSSGQVGTYEQYF. The DNA sequence is as follows: TGTTCCAGCAGCTCGGGACAGGTGGGAACCTACGAGCAGTACTTC.